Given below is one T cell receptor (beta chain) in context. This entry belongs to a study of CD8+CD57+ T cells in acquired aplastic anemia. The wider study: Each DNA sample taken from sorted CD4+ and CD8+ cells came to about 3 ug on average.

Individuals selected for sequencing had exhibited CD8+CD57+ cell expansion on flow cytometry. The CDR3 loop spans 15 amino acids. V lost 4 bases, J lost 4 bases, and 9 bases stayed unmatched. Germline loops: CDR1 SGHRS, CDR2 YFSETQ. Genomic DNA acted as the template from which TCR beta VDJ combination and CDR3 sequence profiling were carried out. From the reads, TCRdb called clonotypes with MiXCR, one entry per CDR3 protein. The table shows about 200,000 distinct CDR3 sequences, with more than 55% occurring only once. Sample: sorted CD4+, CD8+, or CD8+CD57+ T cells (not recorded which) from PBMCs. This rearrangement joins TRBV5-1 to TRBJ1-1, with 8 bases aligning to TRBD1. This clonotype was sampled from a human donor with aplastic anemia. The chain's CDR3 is CASSIYRGGLTEAFF. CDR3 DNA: TGCGCCAGCAGCATTTACAGGGGGGGTCTCACTGAAGCTTTCTTT.